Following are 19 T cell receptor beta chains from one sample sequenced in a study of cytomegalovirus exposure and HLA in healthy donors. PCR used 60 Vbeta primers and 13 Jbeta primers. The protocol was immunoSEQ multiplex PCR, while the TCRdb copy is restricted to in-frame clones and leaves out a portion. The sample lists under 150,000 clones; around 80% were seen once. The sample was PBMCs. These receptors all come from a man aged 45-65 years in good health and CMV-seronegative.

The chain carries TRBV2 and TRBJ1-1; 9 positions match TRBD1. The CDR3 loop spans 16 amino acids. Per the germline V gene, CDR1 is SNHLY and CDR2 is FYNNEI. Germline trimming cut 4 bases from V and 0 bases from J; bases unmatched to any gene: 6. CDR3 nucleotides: TGTGCCAGCAGTGTGCCACAGGGGGCCATGAACACTGAAGCTTTCTTT. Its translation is CASSVPQGAMNTEAFF.

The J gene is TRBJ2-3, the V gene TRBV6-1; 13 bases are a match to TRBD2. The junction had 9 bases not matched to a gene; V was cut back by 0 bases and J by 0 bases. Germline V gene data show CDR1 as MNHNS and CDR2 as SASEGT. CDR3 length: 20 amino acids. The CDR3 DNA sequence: TGTGCCAGCAGTGAAGCGACTAGCGGGAGGCCCAAGACTAGCACAGATACGCAGTATTTT. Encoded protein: CASSEATSGRPKTSTDTQYF.

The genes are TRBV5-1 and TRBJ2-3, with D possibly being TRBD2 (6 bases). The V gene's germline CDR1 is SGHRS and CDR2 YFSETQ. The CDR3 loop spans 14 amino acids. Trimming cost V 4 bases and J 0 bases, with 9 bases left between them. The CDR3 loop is CASSARESTDTQYF. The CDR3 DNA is TGCGCCAGCAGCGCCCGGGAGAGCACAGATACGCAGTATTTT. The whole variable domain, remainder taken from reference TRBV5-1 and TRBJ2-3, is KAGVTQTPRYLIKTRGQQVTLSCSPISGHRSVSWYQQTPGQGLQFLFEYFSETQRNKGNFPGRFSGRQFSNSRSEMNVSTLELGDSALYLCASSARESTDTQYFGPGTRLTVL.

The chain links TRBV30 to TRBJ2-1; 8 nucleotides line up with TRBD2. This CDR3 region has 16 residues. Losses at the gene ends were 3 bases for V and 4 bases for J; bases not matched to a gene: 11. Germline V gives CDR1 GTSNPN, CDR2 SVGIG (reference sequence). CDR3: CAWRVGSGNPYNEQFF. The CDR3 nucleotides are TGTGCCTGGAGGGTTGGTAGCGGGAACCCATACAATGAGCAGTTCTTC.

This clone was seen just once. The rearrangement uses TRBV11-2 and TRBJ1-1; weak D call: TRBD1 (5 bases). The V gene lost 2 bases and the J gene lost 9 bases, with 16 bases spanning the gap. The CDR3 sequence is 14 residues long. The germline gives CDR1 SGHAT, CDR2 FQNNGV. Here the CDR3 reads CASSLREGRTKAFF. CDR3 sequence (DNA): TGTGCCAGCAGCTTAAGGGAGGGGCGGACTAAAGCTTTCTTT.

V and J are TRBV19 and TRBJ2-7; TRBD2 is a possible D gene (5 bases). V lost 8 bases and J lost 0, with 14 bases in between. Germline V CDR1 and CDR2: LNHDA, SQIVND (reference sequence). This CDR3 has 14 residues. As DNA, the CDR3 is TGTGCCAGTTTGCCTGCGGGTGGCTCCTACGAGCAGTACTTC. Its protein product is CASLPAGGSYEQYF.

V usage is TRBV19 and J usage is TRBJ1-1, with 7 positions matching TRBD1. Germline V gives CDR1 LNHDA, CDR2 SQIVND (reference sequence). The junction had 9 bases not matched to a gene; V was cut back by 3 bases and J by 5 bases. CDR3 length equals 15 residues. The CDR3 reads CASSMSQGVRTEAFF. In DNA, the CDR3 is TGTGCCAGTAGTATGAGTCAGGGGGTTAGGACTGAAGCTTTCTTT.

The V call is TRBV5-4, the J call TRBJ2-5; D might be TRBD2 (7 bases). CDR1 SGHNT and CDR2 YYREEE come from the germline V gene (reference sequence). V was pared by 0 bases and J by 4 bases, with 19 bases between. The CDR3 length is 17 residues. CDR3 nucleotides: TGTGCCAGCAGCTTGGGGGGGGGCTATCCGGGCGCAGAGACCCAGTACTTC. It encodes CASSLGGGYPGAETQYF.

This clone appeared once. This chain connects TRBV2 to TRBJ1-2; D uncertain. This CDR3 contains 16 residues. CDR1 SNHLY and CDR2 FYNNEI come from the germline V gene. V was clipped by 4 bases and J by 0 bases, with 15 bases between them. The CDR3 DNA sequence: TGTGCCAGCAGTGGGGGAGGGAGACCGACTAACTATGGCTACACCTTC. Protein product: CASSGGGRPTNYGYTF.

The CDR3 reads CAWSLDRGGPQHF. The CDR3 region has the DNA TGTGCCTGGAGTTTGGACAGGGGTGGCCCCCAGCATTTT. This chain links TRBV30 with TRBJ1-5; TRBD1 agrees at 9 bases. Germline trimming cut 2 bases from V and 10 bases from J; bases unmatched to any gene: 6. Germline assignment: CDR1 GTSNPN and CDR2 SVGIG (reference sequence). The CDR3 spans 13 residues.

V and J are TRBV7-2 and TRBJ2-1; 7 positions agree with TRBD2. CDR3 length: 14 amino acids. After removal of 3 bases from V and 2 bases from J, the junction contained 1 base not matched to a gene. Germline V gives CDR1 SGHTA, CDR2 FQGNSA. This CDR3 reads CASSFGGTYNEQFF. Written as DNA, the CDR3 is TGTGCCAGCAGCTTCGGGGGGACCTACAATGAGCAGTTCTTC.

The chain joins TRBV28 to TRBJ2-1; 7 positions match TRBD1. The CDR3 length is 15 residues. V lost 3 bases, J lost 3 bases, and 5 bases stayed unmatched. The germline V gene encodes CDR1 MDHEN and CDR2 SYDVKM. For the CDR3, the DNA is TGTGCCAGCAGTTTGGGACAGATAAACTACAATGAGCAGTTCTTC. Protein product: CASSLGQINYNEQFF. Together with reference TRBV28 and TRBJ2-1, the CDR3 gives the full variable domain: DVKVTQSSRYLVKRTGEKVFLECVQDMDHENMFWYRQDPGLGLRLIYFSYDVKMKEKGDIPEGYSVSREKKERFSLILESASTNQTSMYLCASSLGQINYNEQFFGPGTRLTVL.

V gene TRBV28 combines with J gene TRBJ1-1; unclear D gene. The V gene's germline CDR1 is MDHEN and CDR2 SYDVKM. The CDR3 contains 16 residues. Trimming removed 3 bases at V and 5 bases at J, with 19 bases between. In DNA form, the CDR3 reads TGTGCCAGCAGTTTGTTAACACCGGGAAGCCAAACTGAAGCTTTCTTT. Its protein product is CASSLLTPGSQTEAFF.

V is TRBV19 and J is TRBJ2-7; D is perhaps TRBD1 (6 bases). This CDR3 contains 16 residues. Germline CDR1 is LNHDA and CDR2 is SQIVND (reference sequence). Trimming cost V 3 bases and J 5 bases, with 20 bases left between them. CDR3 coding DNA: TGTGCCAGTAGTATTGTGACCCCCAGGGGCGGGCACGAGCAGTACTTC. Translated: CASSIVTPRGGHEQYF.

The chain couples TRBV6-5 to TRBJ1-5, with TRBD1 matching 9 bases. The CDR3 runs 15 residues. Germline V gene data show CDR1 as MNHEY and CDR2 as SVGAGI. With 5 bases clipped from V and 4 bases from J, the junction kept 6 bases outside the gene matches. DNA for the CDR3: TGTGCCAGCAGTCAAACCGGGACAGGGAATCAGCCCCAGCATTTT. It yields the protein CASSQTGTGNQPQHF.

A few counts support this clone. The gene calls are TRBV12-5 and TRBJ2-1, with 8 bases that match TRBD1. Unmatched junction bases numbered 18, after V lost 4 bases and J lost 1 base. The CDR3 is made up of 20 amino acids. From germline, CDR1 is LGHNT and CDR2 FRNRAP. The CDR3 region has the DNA TGTGCTAGTGGTTCAGCCGACTATGGACAGGGTCCCTTGTCCTACAATGAGCAGTTCTTC. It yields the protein CASGSADYGQGPLSYNEQFF.

Here the CDR3 reads CASSVSTDTGELFF. Here the CDR3 DNA reads TGTGCCAGCAGTGTCTCTACGGACACCGGGGAGCTGTTTTTT. The chain joins TRBV6-1 to TRBJ2-2; no clear D. The germline gives CDR1 MNHNS, CDR2 SASEGT. V was clipped by 4 bases and J by 3 bases, with 9 bases between them. The CDR3 runs to 14 residues.

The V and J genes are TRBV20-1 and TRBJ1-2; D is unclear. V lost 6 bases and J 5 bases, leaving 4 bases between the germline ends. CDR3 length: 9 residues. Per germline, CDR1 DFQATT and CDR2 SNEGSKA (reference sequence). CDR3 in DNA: TGCAGTGCCGGGTATGGCTACACCTTC. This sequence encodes CSAGYGYTF.

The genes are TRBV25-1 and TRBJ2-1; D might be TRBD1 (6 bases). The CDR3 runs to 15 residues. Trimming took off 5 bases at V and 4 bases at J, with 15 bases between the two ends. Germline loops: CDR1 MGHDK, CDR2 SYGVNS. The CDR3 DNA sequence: TGTGCCAGCAGTATACAACGACAGGCTTACAATGAGCAGTTCTTC. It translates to CASSIQRQAYNEQFF.